This T cell receptor beta chain is drawn from a study of CD8 T cells in ankylosing spondylitis. For TCR beta, libraries came from quantitative 5'-RACE with molecular barcodes. TCRdb reprocessed the 5' RACE reads via MiXCR and lists one record per CDR3 protein. The profile shows around 540,000 distinct CDR3 sequences, roughly an eighth of them singletons. The table lists this clonotype with a few counts. The target antigen is unknown. V shed 5 bases and J 5 bases; nucleotides not matched to a gene: 4. The CDR3 is 13 residues long. The V gene's germline CDR1 is LNHDA and CDR2 SQIVND (reference sequence). Study-wide results and caveats: Some of these motif variants have turned up before, in reports on reactive arthritis synovial fluid and blood. Fewer than ten highly homologous variants made up a TCR beta motif that seemed to typify ankylosing spondylitis blood. Matched ankylosing spondylitis synovial fluid reportedly contained a significantly enriched population of disease-linked clones. Relatively scarce in peripheral blood, disease-linked clones were CD8+.

J is TRBJ2-5 and V is TRBV19, with 8 bases aligning to TRBD1. The TCR comes from a male donor with ankylosing spondylitis. Sequencing was carried out using blood, either unsorted or a sorted T cell fraction (not recorded which). The CDR3 DNA reads as TGTGCCAGTAGTGGAAACAGGGGGGAGACCCAGTACTTC. As protein: CASSGNRGETQYF. The full variable domain, with the rest looked up from reference TRBV19 and TRBJ2-5, is DGGITQSPKYLFRKEGQNVTLSCEQNLNHDAMYWYRQDPGQGLRLIYYSQIVNDFQKGDIAEGYSVSREKKESFPLTVTSAQKNPTAFYLCASSGNRGETQYFGPGTRLLVL.